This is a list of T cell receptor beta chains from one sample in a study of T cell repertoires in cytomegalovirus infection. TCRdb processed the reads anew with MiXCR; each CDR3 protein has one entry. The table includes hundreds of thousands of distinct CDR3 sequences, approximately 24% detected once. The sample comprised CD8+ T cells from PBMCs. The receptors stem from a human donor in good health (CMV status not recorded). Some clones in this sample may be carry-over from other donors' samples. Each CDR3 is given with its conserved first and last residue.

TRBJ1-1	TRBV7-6	CASSQWDTEAFF
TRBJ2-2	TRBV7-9	CASSLVGDVGELFF
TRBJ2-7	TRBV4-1	CASSQAPLYEQYF
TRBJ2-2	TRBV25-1	CASSEYFPSRDRSLGELFF
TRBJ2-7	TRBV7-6	CASSQNSRYEQYF
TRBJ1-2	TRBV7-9	CPSRTPGQKDYGYTF
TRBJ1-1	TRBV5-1	CASSFDPTGVNTEAFF
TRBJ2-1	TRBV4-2	CASSHWGTNNEQFF
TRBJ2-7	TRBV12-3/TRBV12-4	CASTVIPPGQRNLTYEQYF
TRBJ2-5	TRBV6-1	CASRDRKETQYF
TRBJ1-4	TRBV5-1	CASSLGDSGKIATNEKLFF
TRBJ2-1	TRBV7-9	CASSLPGPRNEQFF
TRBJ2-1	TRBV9	CASSVVGTLLDEQFF
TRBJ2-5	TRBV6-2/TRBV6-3	CASSYSIGTGGETQYF
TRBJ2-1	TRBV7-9	CASNPLAGGPPYNEQFF
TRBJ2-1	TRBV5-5	CASSSGHVSGEQFF
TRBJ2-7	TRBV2	CASRGHYEQYF
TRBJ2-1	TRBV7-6	CASSATGDEQFF
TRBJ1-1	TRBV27	CASSLSAEGAVTEAFF
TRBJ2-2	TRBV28	CASSLVHFTGELFF
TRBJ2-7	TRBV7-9	CASSSDPPEQYF
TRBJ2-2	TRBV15	CATSRVGIMDRDTGELFF
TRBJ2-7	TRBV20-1	CSALDGKVNVYEQYF
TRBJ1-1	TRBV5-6	CASTTQGGYTEAFF
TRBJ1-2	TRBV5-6	CASSSWDSPGYTF
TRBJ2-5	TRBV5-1	CASSPPMQETQYF
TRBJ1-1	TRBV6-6	CASTERKERTEAFF
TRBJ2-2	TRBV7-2	CASRPGLNTGELFF
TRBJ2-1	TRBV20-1	CSARGTSGRSYNEQFF
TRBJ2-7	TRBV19	CASSTLRGLPTYEQYF
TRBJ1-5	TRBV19	CASSKPGYDRRNQPQHF
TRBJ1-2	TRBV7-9	CASSLGIQEGYTF
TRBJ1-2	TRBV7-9	CASSPRDRNYGYTF
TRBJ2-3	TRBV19	CASSWSDTQYF
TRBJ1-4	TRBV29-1	CSVEEDRPSANEKLFF
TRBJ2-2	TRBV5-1	CASSYGLAGNGELFF
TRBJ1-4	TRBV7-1	CASSSTMGKLFF
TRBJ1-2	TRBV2	CASSVTGSPFYGYTF
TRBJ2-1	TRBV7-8	CASSPTSGGARGYNEQFF
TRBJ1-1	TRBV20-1	CSAMKGGTEAFF
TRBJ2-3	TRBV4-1	CTSSQVQAHTDTQYF
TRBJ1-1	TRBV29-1	CSVENMEAAFF